The 10 T cell receptor beta chains below were found in one sample sequenced in a study of brain T cells in children with intractable seizures. Clones were read by immunoSEQ multiplex PCR, and TCRdb kept only the in-frame ones, dropping some. The profile shows 62,000 or so clones, approximately 95% of them singletons. Sequenced material: peripheral blood, taken at surgery. The receptors stem from a boy under three years old with focal cortical dysplasia and intractable seizures.

V is TRBV6-1 and J is TRBJ2-4; tentatively, D is TRBD1 (6 bases). The CDR3 totals 17 residues. Deletions cut 2 bases from V and 4 bases from J, with 18 bases between. The germline gives CDR1 MNHNS, CDR2 SASEGT. Written as DNA, the CDR3 is TGTGCCAGCAGTGAAAGAGGGCTACAGGGAAATAAAAACATTCAGTACTTC. Protein product: CASSERGLQGNKNIQYF.

The chain employs TRBV7-9 and TRBJ2-5, with a tentative D call TRBD2 (5 bases). Germline lookup yields CDR1 SEHNR and CDR2 FQNEAQ (reference sequence). CDR3 length: 12 residues. V shed 6 bases and J shed 5 bases, with 10 bases lying between them. CDR3 region: CASSRGGETQYF. In DNA, the CDR3 is TGTGCCAGCAGTCGAGGCGGGGAGACCCAGTACTTC.

This clone has only a few counts. This sequence joins TRBV3-1 (or the pseudogene TRBV3-2) and TRBJ2-7; D is unresolved. The CDR3 runs 11 residues. Germline V gene data show CDR1 as LGHDT and CDR2 as YNNKEL (reference sequence). V lost 0 bases to trimming and J lost 3 bases, with 0 bases between them. CDR3 sequence: CASSQDYEQYF. CDR3 nucleotide sequence: TGTGCCAGCAGCCAAGACTACGAGCAGTACTTC.

The chain joins TRBV7-2 to TRBJ2-1; no reliable D call. Trimming pared 5 bases from V and 4 bases from J, leaving 3 bases between. The length of the CDR3 is 11 residues. CDR1 and CDR2 from the germline V gene are SGHTA and FQGNSA. The CDR3 protein is CASSPYNEQFF. CDR3 coding DNA: TGTGCCAGCAGCCCGTACAATGAGCAGTTCTTC.

V usage is TRBV14 and J usage is TRBJ1-4; 7 nucleotides line up with TRBD1. The CDR3 runs to 16 residues. Germline CDR1 and CDR2: SGHDN and FVKESK. Losses at the gene ends were 1 base for V and 2 bases for J; bases not matched to a gene: 4. CDR3 bases: TGTGCCAGCAGCCAAGTGAACAGGGGTACTAATGAAAAACTGTTTTTT. Translated, it gives CASSQVNRGTNEKLFF.

The chain recombines TRBV10-1 with TRBJ1-3, with D possibly being TRBD1 (6 bases). CDR1 is WNHNN, CDR2 SYGVQD, per germline (reference sequence). The CDR3 sequence is 16 residues long. The germline V and J ends were trimmed by 10 bases and 0 bases, with 19 bases remaining between them. CDR3 bases: TGCGCCACACCTCAGGGGTCCCTATCCTCTGGAAACACCATATATTTT. This codes for CATPQGSLSSGNTIYF.

The chain has TRBV6-1 and TRBJ2-5; D not certain. The CDR3 loop spans 13 amino acids. Between the trimmed V and J ends, which lost 3 bases and 5 bases, there was a span of 10 bases. The germline V gene encodes CDR1 MNHNS and CDR2 SASEGT. This CDR3 reads CASSENTRETQYF. The CDR3 coding sequence is TGTGCCAGCAGTGAGAACACTCGGGAGACCCAGTACTTC.

This chain joins TRBV11-2 and TRBJ1-2; D remains ambiguous. This CDR3 region has 15 residues. From germline, CDR1 is SGHAT and CDR2 FQNNGV. V was trimmed by 1 base and J by 1 base, leaving 10 bases between them. The CDR3 reads CASSLGVGFNYGYTF. CDR3 sequence (DNA): TGTGCCAGCAGCTTAGGAGTGGGTTTTAACTATGGCTACACCTTC.

The chain recombines TRBV7-9 with TRBJ2-7; D could derive from TRBD1 or TRBD2 (5 bases each). Germline-derived CDR1 and CDR2 are SEHNR and FQNEAQ (reference sequence). V was shortened by 2 bases and J by 2 bases, with 13 bases between the two germline ends. This CDR3 contains 15 residues. For the CDR3, the DNA is TGTGCCAGCAGCTTATACGCAGGGACCCCCTACGAGCAGTACTTC. It codes for CASSLYAGTPYEQYF. Full variable domain (missing parts from reference TRBV7-9 and TRBJ2-7): DTGVSQNPRHKITKRGQNVTFRCDPISEHNRLYWYRQTLGQGPEFLTYFQNEAQLEKSRLLSDRFSAERPKGSFSTLEIQRTEQGDSAMYLCASSLYAGTPYEQYFGPGTRLTVT.

This rearrangement joins TRBV28 to TRBJ2-7, with D possibly TRBD2 on 7 matching bases. The CDR3 totals 20 residues. V lost 10 bases and J 0 bases, leaving 34 bases between the germline ends. Germline V gene lookup returns CDR1 MDHEN and CDR2 SYDVKM. CDR3 region: CATNSLVRGGNQLSSYEQYF. The CDR3 nucleotides read TGTGCCACCAATTCTTTAGTTAGGGGGGGTAATCAACTATCCTCCTACGAGCAGTACTTC.